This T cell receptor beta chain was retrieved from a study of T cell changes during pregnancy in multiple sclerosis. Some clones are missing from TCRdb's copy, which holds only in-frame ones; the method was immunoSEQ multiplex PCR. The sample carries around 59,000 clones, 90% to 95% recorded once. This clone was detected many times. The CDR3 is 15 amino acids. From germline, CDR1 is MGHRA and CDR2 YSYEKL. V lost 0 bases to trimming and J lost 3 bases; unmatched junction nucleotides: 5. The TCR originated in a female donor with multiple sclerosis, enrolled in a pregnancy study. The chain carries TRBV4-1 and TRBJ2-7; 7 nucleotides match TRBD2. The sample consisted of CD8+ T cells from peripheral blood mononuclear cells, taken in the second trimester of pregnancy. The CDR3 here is CASSQDPGGDYEQYF. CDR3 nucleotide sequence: TGCGCCAGCAGCCAAGACCCGGGAGGCGACTACGAGCAGTACTTC.